This entry describes one T cell receptor beta chain. Its specificity is not known. Ophthalmopathy cases met thresholds of Clinical Activity Score at least 3, NOSPECS grade at least 4 and duration under 3 months. Clinical symptoms, serum thyroxine, TRAb, thyroid ultrasound and orbital computed tomography informed diagnoses. This specimen comes from a study of T cells in Graves' hyperthyroidism and ophthalmopathy. Study results and limitations: Most thyroid-expanded clonotypes above 0.001 were also found in blood. Ophthalmopathy, which appeared later, was predicted by the model a median about 6 months before onset.

Unmatched junction bases numbered 13, after V lost 0 bases and J lost 5 bases. Germline CDR1 and CDR2: SGHRS and YFSETQ. CDR3 length equals 18 residues. Amplified TCR beta CDR3 regions derived from RNA transcripts. HTBI primers were employed in a first-round RT-PCR of the TCR CDR3. TCRdb analysed the multiplex PCR reads with MiXCR anew, one entry per CDR3 protein. The top ten hold roughly 16% of the sample, which has 350,000 or so distinct CDR3 sequences, around 18% seen once. Sequenced sample: blood. The rearrangement joins TRBV5-1 to TRBJ2-2; 7 bases fit TRBD2. This TCR came from a woman aged 40 to 50 with Graves' ophthalmopathy. The CDR3 reads CASSLASAGEYSTGELFF. Here the CDR3 DNA reads TGCGCCAGCAGCTTGGCCTCGGCGGGAGAATATAGTACCGGGGAGCTGTTTTTT.